These T cell receptor beta chains were read from a single sample in a study of blood T cell repertoires in COVID-19. Sequencing used immunoSEQ multiplex PCR; TCRdb keeps in-frame clones, though not all of them. Of tens of thousands of clones in the sample, around 80% were seen once. The sequencing input was peripheral blood. These receptors were taken from a human donor in a cohort sampled during active COVID-19. The CDR3 runs from the conserved cysteine through the conserved F or W. D genes are given only for firm matches. Not all rows give a size; the values are once, few, many and, for expanded clones, a class.

clone_size,j_call,d_call,v_call,cdr3_aa,cdr3_nt
NA,TRBJ2-2,TRBD1,TRBV11-1,CASSPRGRNGELFF,TGTGCCAGCAGCCCAAGGGGGCGGAACGGGGAGCTGTTTTTT
NA,TRBJ1-6,TRBD1,TRBV7-8,CASSYGQGGNVGSPLHF,TGTGCCAGCAGCTACGGACAGGGGGGTAATGTCGGTTCACCCCTCCACTTT
NA,TRBJ2-3,TRBD2,TRBV24-1,CATGTSGDRTDTQYF,TGTGCCACCGGGACTAGCGGGGACCGCACAGATACGCAGTATTTT
NA,TRBJ2-3,TRBD2,TRBV9,CASSALAGGLDTQYF,TGTGCCAGCAGCGCCCTAGCGGGAGGGCTAGATACGCAGTATTTT
NA,TRBJ2-1,NA,TRBV7-8,CASSTFGGLSYNEQFF,TGTGCCAGCAGTACTTTTGGGGGACTCTCCTACAATGAGCAGTTCTTC
NA,TRBJ2-7,TRBD1,TRBV29-1,CSVGQGAHEQYF,TGCAGCGTGGGACAGGGGGCCCACGAGCAGTACTTC
NA,TRBJ1-5,NA,TRBV28,CASSLIRGNQPQHF,TGTGCCAGCAGTTTAATCAGGGGTAATCAGCCCCAGCATTTT
NA,TRBJ1-5,NA,TRBV7-9,CASSLEGRGNQPQHF,TGTGCCAGCAGCTTAGAGGGGCGAGGCAATCAGCCCCAGCATTTT
NA,TRBJ2-7,NA,TRBV7-9,CASSLNRQGHYEQYF,TGTGCCAGCAGCTTAAATCGTCAGGGCCACTACGAGCAGTACTTC
NA,TRBJ1-1,NA,TRBV6-6,CASSYQAKNTEAFF,TGTGCCAGCAGTTACCAGGCGAAGAACACTGAAGCTTTCTTT
NA,TRBJ2-7,NA,TRBV11-2,CASSTDPARGEQYF,TGTGCCAGCAGCACCGACCCCGCCAGGGGCGAGCAGTACTTC
NA,TRBJ1-6,TRBD1,TRBV30,CAWSLDRGRTPLHF,TGTGCCTGGAGTTTGGACAGGGGGCGAACACCCCTCCACTTT
medium-sized,TRBJ2-2,NA,TRBV6-6,CASHRQGLGSGELFF,TGTGCCAGCCACCGGCAGGGCCTCGGTAGCGGGGAGCTGTTTTTT